A selection of T cell receptor beta chains follows, all from one sample in a study of cytomegalovirus exposure and HLA in healthy donors. TCRdb's copy holds only in-frame clones and misses some; the assay was immunoSEQ multiplex PCR. This table has 200,000 to 250,000 clones, around nine tenths appearing once. Sequenced material: PBMCs. The source of these receptors is a woman under 30 in good health and CMV-seronegative. The CDR3 runs from the conserved cysteine through the conserved F or W. D genes are given only for firm matches. Clone size appears in some rows only: once, few, many, or a class for an expanded clone.

clone_size	d_call	v_call	j_call	cdr3_aa	cdr3_nt
NA	NA	TRBV9	TRBJ1-2	CASSPTGPYGYTF	TGTGCCAGCAGCCCGACAGGCCCCTATGGCTACACCTTC
NA	NA	TRBV28	TRBJ1-4	CASSDSATNEKLFF	TGTGCCAGCAGCGACAGTGCAACTAATGAAAAACTGTTTTTT
NA	NA	TRBV28	TRBJ1-2	CASSFGGLGYGYTF	TGTGCCAGCAGTTTTGGGGGGTTAGGGTATGGCTACACCTTC
few	NA	TRBV6-5	TRBJ2-7	CASSFTTGDEQYF	TGTGCCAGCAGTTTTACGACCGGGGACGAGCAGTACTTC
NA	NA	TRBV5-1	TRBJ2-7	CASSLSGGVEGQYF	TGCGCCAGCAGCTTGTCTGGGGGCGTTGAGGGGCAGTACTTC
NA	TRBD2	TRBV10-2	TRBJ2-7	CASLGRGGTSGTYEQYF	TGCGCCAGCTTAGGCAGGGGGGGGACTAGCGGGACCTACGAGCAGTACTTC
NA	TRBD1	TRBV4-1	TRBJ2-1	CASSQEGQGLYNEQFF	TGCGCCAGCAGCCAAGAGGGACAGGGCCTCTACAATGAGCAGTTCTTC
NA	TRBD1	TRBV28	TRBJ2-7	CASSLTDRPFYEQYF	TGTGCCAGCAGCCTCACGGACAGGCCCTTCTACGAGCAGTACTTC
NA	TRBD1	TRBV27	TRBJ1-2	CASSLSGTGGSYTF	TGTGCCAGCAGTCTTTCCGGGACAGGGGGGAGCTACACCTTC
NA	NA	TRBV15	TRBJ2-4	CATSRAALRDKAKNIQYF	TGTGCCACCAGCAGGGCTGCCCTTAGGGACAAAGCCAAAAACATTCAGTACTTC
once	NA	TRBV6-6	TRBJ2-7	CASSYSFYEQYF	TGTGCCAGCAGTTACTCCTTCTACGAGCAGTACTTC
NA	TRBD2	TRBV27	TRBJ2-7	CASSRRPSLAGGYEQYF	TGTGCCAGCAGTCGCCGGCCTTCTTTAGCGGGAGGTTACGAGCAGTACTTC
once	NA	TRBV5-6	TRBJ2-1	CASSPRRRNEQFF	TGTGCCAGCAGCCCGAGGAGGAGGAATGAGCAGTTCTTC
few	NA	TRBV7-2	TRBJ1-2	CASSLARTYGYTF	TGTGCCAGCAGCTTAGCCCGGACTTATGGCTACACCTTC
NA	NA	TRBV28	TRBJ1-1	CASTPHRSPYTEAFF	TGTGCCAGCACCCCACACCGGAGCCCATACACTGAAGCTTTCTTT
NA	NA	TRBV4-2	TRBJ1-1	CASSQVTGADYDTEAFF	TGTGCCAGCAGCCAAGTAACAGGAGCCGATTACGACACTGAAGCTTTCTTT
NA	TRBD2	TRBV5-4	TRBJ2-1	CASSLVASGNEQFF	TGTGCCAGCAGCTTGGTCGCTAGCGGGAATGAGCAGTTCTTC
NA	TRBD2	TRBV4-1	TRBJ2-2	CASSRAGVTGELFF	TGCGCCAGCAGCCGAGCGGGAGTCACCGGGGAGCTGTTTTTT
once	TRBD1	TRBV6-1	TRBJ2-7	CASQDRGRTYEQYF	TGTGCCAGCCAGGACAGGGGGCGAACCTACGAGCAGTACTTC
NA	NA	TRBV7-2	TRBJ2-2	CASSLVPGEQGGNTGELFF	TGTGCCAGCAGCTTAGTTCCAGGGGAGCAGGGGGGAAACACCGGGGAGCTGTTTTTT